What follows are 28 T cell receptor beta chains derived from one specimen sequenced in a study of T-cell memory formation after mild COVID-19. TCRdb re-called the 5' RACE reads through MiXCR, storing one row per CDR3 protein. Here the sample spans 400,000 or so distinct CDR3 sequences, about 20% being singletons. Material: PBMCs or a T cell subset sorted from them (not recorded which). The receptors stem from an adult woman who had mild COVID-19 (a few samples of this study predate the infection). Cell type and time point are not known.

This sequence joins TRBV6-5 and TRBJ2-7, with a possible D match to TRBD1 (5 bases). Germline V gene data show CDR1 as MNHEY and CDR2 as SVGAGI. This CDR3 region has 15 residues. With 7 bases removed from V and 5 bases from J, the gap between germline ends came to 21 bases. The CDR3 is CASTPGIAGWNEQYF. The CDR3, as DNA: TGTGCCAGCACTCCAGGGATCGCAGGGTGGAACGAGCAGTACTTC.

This clonotype turned up a few times. The CDR3 loop reads CAIASGSQETQYF. The CDR3 DNA follows: TGTGCCATCGCTAGCGGGAGCCAAGAGACCCAGTACTTC. The chain joins TRBV24-1 to TRBJ2-5; 10 nucleotides agree with TRBD2. CDR3 length: 13 amino acids. The V gene end was trimmed by 11 bases and the J gene end by 1 base; junction bases not matched to a gene: 3. From germline, CDR1 is KGHDR and CDR2 SFDVKD.

The chain joins TRBV4-1 to TRBJ1-4; D remains unclear. Deletions cut 1 base from V and 6 bases from J, with 12 bases between. This CDR3 comprises 15 residues. Germline V gene data show CDR1 as MGHRA and CDR2 as YSYEKL. CDR3 DNA: TGCGCCAGCAGCCAAGGACCCCGACTTGATGAAAAACTGTTTTTT. Its translation is CASSQGPRLDEKLFF.

The J gene is TRBJ2-3, the V gene TRBV20-1, with 8 bases matching TRBD2. The germline gives CDR1 DFQATT, CDR2 SNEGSKA (reference sequence). J lost 2 bases, V lost 7 bases, and 8 bases had no gene match. The CDR3 extends over 14 amino acids. The CDR3 DNA reads TGCAGTGTTAGCGGGACGGTAGTCACAGATACGCAGTATTTT. Its protein product is CSVSGTVVTDTQYF.

The rearrangement links TRBV24-1 to TRBJ1-1; tentative D call: TRBD1 (5 bases). The CDR3 runs 13 residues. Per germline, CDR1 KGHDR and CDR2 SFDVKD. V was trimmed by 4 bases and J by 3 bases, leaving 8 bases between them. The CDR3 coding sequence is TGTGCCACCAGTGAGGACACCTACACTGAAGCTTTCTTT. Translating gives CATSEDTYTEAFF.

The table lists this clonotype with a few counts. This chain joins TRBV4-1 and TRBJ2-2; 9 nucleotides align to TRBD1. The junction had 0 bases not matched to a gene; V was cut back by 1 base and J by 0 bases. CDR1 and CDR2 (germline): MGHRA, YSYEKL. There are 16 residues in the CDR3. The CDR3 bases are TGCGCCAGCAGCCAAGGACAGGGGGCGAACACCGGGGAGCTGTTTTTT. Translation: CASSQGQGANTGELFF.

This clonotype was observed many times. V and J are TRBV7-2 and TRBJ2-1; unclear D gene. This CDR3 contains 13 residues. Trimming removed 3 bases from V and 3 bases from J, with 6 bases in between. Germline V gene lookup returns CDR1 SGHTA and CDR2 FQGNSA. For the CDR3, the DNA is TGTGCCAGCAGCTTGACGGGCTACAATGAGCAGTTCTTC. The encoded protein is CASSLTGYNEQFF.

The chain uses TRBV6-1 and TRBJ1-2; D is unresolved. Germline assignment: CDR1 MNHNS and CDR2 SASEGT. Trimming shortened V by 1 base and J by 3 bases, and 12 bases separated the two germline ends. CDR3 length equals 15 residues. The CDR3 coding sequence is TGTGCCAGCAGTGAAGAACTACGGCTAGACTATGGCTACACCTTC. It yields the protein CASSEELRLDYGYTF.

The CDR3 protein is CASSFDSEILDEQYF. CDR3 bases: TGTGCCAGCAGTTTTGACAGCGAGATACTGGACGAGCAGTACTTC. The J gene is TRBJ2-7, the V gene TRBV12-3 or TRBV12-4; perhaps TRBD1 as D (5 bases). The CDR3 loop spans 15 amino acids. V was cut by 3 bases and J by 5 bases, with 17 bases left in between.

This clonotype was seen a handful of times. The chain carries TRBV30 and TRBJ2-5; D gene unclear. CDR1 and CDR2 (germline): GTSNPN, SVGIG (reference sequence). This CDR3 has 13 residues. The ends were cut back, 3 bases at V and 4 bases at J, with 12 bases in the middle. The CDR3 loop is CAWRTAFPETQYF. CDR3 sequence (DNA): TGTGCCTGGAGAACGGCTTTCCCAGAGACCCAGTACTTC.

The chain couples TRBV6-2 or TRBV6-3 to TRBJ2-3, with D perhaps matching TRBD1 or TRBD2 (6 bases each). Looked up from germline, CDR1 is MNHEY and CDR2 is SVGEGT. The CDR3 totals 16 residues. The germline V and J ends were trimmed by 6 bases and 2 bases, with 18 bases remaining between them. CDR3: CASRASQGGVTDTQYF. The CDR3 DNA reads TGTGCCAGCAGGGCCTCACAGGGCGGGGTCACAGATACGCAGTATTTT.

The chain uses TRBV7-9 and TRBJ2-7; perhaps TRBD2 as D (5 bases). V was cut by 5 bases and J by 2 bases, with 16 bases left in between. The CDR3 runs 15 residues. The germline V gene encodes CDR1 SEHNR and CDR2 FQNEAQ (reference sequence). In DNA, the CDR3 is TGTGCCAGCAGCCAAGCGAGTTCGGGGACCTACGAGCAGTACTTC. Its translation: CASSQASSGTYEQYF.

This sequence joins TRBV10-3 and TRBJ2-2, with a tentative D call TRBD2 (6 bases). The germline V gene has CDR1 ENHRY and CDR2 SYGVKD. CDR3 size: 14 residues. V lost 3 bases to trimming and J lost 6 bases, with 11 bases between them. The CDR3 here is CAISDGRNAGELFF. The CDR3 coding sequence is TGTGCCATCAGTGATGGGAGGAATGCCGGGGAGCTGTTTTTT.

This clonotype was counted many times. The CDR3, as DNA: TGCGCCAGCAGCTCTAGGACAGGGAACACCGGGGAGCTGTTTTTT. Translated: CASSSRTGNTGELFF. The chain couples TRBV5-1 to TRBJ2-2, with 7 bases that match TRBD1. The V segment lost 3 bases and the J segment 1 base; nucleotides outside the gene matches: 3. CDR1 SGHRS and CDR2 YFSETQ come from the germline V gene. The CDR3 spans 15 residues.

The CDR3 nucleotides are TGCGCCAGCAGCCAAGTTCAGATGAACACTGAAGCTTTCTTT. The encoded protein is CASSQVQMNTEAFF. This sequence joins TRBV4-1 and TRBJ1-1; no firm D call. Trimming took off 1 base at V and 0 bases at J, with 6 bases between the two ends. Germline V gene sequence: CDR1 MGHRA, CDR2 YSYEKL. The CDR3 has 14 residues.

The chain links TRBV11-3 to TRBJ2-5, with a weak D call TRBD1 (5 bases). Trimming stripped 4 bases from V and 5 bases from J, with 14 bases between. The CDR3 contains 14 residues. Germline values: CDR1 SGHNT, CDR2 YENEEA. DNA of the CDR3: TGTGCCAGCAGCTCTACTCAGGGTTGGGAGACCCAGTACTTC. Translating gives CASSSTQGWETQYF.

The V call is TRBV2, the J call TRBJ2-1; D is undetermined. The V end lost 6 bases, the J end lost 0 bases, and 12 bases lay between the germline ends. Germline V lookup: CDR1 SNHLY, CDR2 FYNNEI. The CDR3 spans 15 residues. The CDR3 nucleotides are TGTGCCAGCAGATATTCCCGTGGCTCCTACAATGAGCAGTTCTTC. It codes for CASRYSRGSYNEQFF. The full variable domain, its missing parts supplied by reference TRBV2 and TRBJ2-1, is EPEVTQTPSHQVTQMGQEVILRCVPISNHLYFYWYRQILGQKVEFLVSFYNNEISEKSEIFDDQFSVERPDGSNFTLKIRSTKLEDSAMYFCASRYSRGSYNEQFFGPGTRLTVL.

The CDR3 bases are TGTGCCAGCAGCTTAGATCGCGGGACCCAGTACTTC. Its translation is CASSLDRGTQYF. The chain recombines TRBV11-2 with TRBJ2-5; D remains unclear. V gave up 0 bases and J gave up 7 bases, with 6 bases separating them. CDR1 is SGHAT, CDR2 FQNNGV, per germline. CDR3 size: 12 residues.

This rearrangement joins TRBV18 to TRBJ1-5; D is unresolved. The CDR3 is made up of 14 amino acids. The V and J ends lost 3 bases and 3 bases respectively, with 9 bases between them. Germline CDR1 is KGHSH and CDR2 is LQKENI. This CDR3 reads CASSPEGFNQPQHF. Here the CDR3 DNA reads TGTGCCAGCTCACCCGAGGGTTTCAATCAGCCCCAGCATTTT.

This chain joins TRBV7-3 and TRBJ2-2; D may match TRBD1 or TRBD2 (5 bases each). Looked up from germline, CDR1 is SGHTA and CDR2 is FQGTGA. This CDR3 is built from 14 residues. V lost 6 bases and J 5 bases, leaving 13 bases between the germline ends. The CDR3 DNA reads as TGTGCCAGCAGAGGGACGGCCGCTACCGGGGAGCTGTTTTTT. Translation gives CASRGTAATGELFF.

This clonotype was detected many times. J is TRBJ2-5 and V is TRBV5-6, with D unresolved. Germline V lookup: CDR1 SGHDT, CDR2 YYEEEE. The length of the CDR3 is 13 residues. V was clipped by 4 bases and J by 5 bases, with 12 bases between them. The DNA of the CDR3 is TGTGCCAGCAGCCCTGGGCCCCAGGAGACCCAGTACTTC. This encodes CASSPGPQETQYF.

J is TRBJ1-1 and V is TRBV3-1, with D possibly matching TRBD1 (5 bases). CDR3 length: 16 residues. V lost 1 base, J lost 6 bases, and 18 bases lay in between. The germline gives CDR1 LGHDT, CDR2 YNNKEL (reference sequence). CDR3 in amino acids: CASSQGRRGGRSEAFF. As DNA, the CDR3 is TGTGCCAGCAGCCAAGGCCGCCGGGGCGGGAGGTCTGAAGCTTTCTTT.

The table lists this clonotype with a few counts. The V call is TRBV19, the J call TRBJ2-7; 10 bases line up with TRBD2. The CDR3 length is 16 residues. J gave up 4 bases and V 6 bases, and 12 bases lay outside the gene matches. Germline V lookup: CDR1 LNHDA, CDR2 SQIVND (reference sequence). The CDR3 reads CASSGLSSGRTYEQYF. CDR3 sequence (DNA): TGTGCCAGTAGCGGGCTCTCTAGCGGGAGAACATACGAGCAGTACTTC.

V usage is TRBV6-5 and J usage is TRBJ2-7; 11 positions agree with TRBD2. This CDR3 region has 14 residues. The germline V gene encodes CDR1 MNHEY and CDR2 SVGAGI. Losses at the gene ends were 4 bases for V and 5 bases for J; bases not matched to a gene: 4. DNA of the CDR3: TGTGCCAGCAGTTTTACTAGCGGGAGTAACGAGCAGTACTTC. The encoded protein is CASSFTSGSNEQYF.

CDR3 nucleotides: TGTGCCACCAGTGATGCCGGCAGGGGGCAACAAGAGACCCAGTACTTC. Translation: CATSDAGRGQQETQYF. The genes are TRBV24-1 and TRBJ2-5; TRBD1 agrees at 8 bases. Unmatched junction bases numbered 7, after V lost 3 bases and J lost 2 bases. The CDR3 runs 16 residues. CDR1 and CDR2 from the germline V gene are KGHDR and SFDVKD.

This clonotype was seen a handful of times. The chain employs TRBV18 and TRBJ2-7; D unclear. Trimming took 1 base from V and 0 from J, leaving 10 bases between them. Looked up from germline, CDR1 is KGHSH and CDR2 is LQKENI. The length of the CDR3 is 15 residues. Here the CDR3 reads CASSPRMSGSYEQYF. CDR3 coding DNA: TGTGCCAGCTCACCACGGATGTCAGGCTCCTACGAGCAGTACTTC.

Only a few counts were recorded for this clonotype. The V gene is TRBV7-8, the J gene TRBJ2-2; D gene uncertain. CDR1 is SGHVS, CDR2 FQNEAQ, per germline. This CDR3 spans 14 amino acids. Between the trimmed V and J ends, which lost 3 bases and 1 base, there was a span of 6 bases. The CDR3 region has the DNA TGTGCCAGCAGCTTCGATCGGAACACCGGGGAGCTGTTTTTT. This sequence encodes CASSFDRNTGELFF.

This clonotype was seen more than once but under ten times. For the CDR3, the DNA is TGTGCCACCAGTGACCCCAGGGGGCAAGGGGACAATGAGCAGTTCTTC. Encoded protein: CATSDPRGQGDNEQFF. The chain combines TRBV24-1 with TRBJ2-1, with 8 nucleotides matching TRBD1. Trimming removed 4 bases from V and 5 bases from J; junction bases left unmatched: 9. The CDR3 length is 16 residues. Germline V CDR1 and CDR2: KGHDR, SFDVKD.